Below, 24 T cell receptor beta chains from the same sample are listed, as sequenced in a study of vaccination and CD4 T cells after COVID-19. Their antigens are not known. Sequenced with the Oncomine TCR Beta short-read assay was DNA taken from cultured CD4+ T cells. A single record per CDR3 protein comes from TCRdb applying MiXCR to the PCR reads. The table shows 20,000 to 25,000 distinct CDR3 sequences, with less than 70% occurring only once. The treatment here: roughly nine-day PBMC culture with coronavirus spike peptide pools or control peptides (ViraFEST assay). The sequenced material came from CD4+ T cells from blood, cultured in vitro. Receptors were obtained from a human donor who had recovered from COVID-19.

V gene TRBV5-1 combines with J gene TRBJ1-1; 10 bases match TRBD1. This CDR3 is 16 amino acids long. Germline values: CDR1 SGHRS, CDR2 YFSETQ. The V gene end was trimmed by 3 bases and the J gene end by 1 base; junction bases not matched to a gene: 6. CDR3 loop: CASSSPGQGWNTEAFF. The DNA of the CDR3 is TGCGCCAGCAGCTCGCCGGGACAGGGGTGGAACACTGAAGCTTTCTTT.

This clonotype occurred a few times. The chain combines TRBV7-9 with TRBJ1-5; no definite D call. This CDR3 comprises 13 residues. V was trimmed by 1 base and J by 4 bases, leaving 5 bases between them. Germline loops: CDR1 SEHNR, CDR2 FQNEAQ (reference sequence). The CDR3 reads CASSLGPNQPQHF. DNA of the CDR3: TGTGCCAGCAGCTTAGGCCCTAATCAGCCCCAGCATTTT.

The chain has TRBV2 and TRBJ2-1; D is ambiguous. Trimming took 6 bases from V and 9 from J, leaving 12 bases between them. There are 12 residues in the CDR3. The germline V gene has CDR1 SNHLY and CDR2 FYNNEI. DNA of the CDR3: TGTGCCAGCAGCCCACTTATCGGTGAGCAGTTCTTC. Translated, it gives CASSPLIGEQFF.

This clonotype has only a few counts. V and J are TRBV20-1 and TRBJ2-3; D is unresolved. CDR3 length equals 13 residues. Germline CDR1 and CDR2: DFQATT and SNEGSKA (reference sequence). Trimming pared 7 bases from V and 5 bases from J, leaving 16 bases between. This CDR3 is CSVPRVSIDTQYF. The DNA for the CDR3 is TGCAGTGTTCCTCGGGTATCCATAGATACGCAGTATTTT.

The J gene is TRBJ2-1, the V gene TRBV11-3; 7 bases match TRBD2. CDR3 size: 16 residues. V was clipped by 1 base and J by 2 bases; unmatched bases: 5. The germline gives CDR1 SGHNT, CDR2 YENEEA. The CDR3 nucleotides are TGTGCCAGCAGCTTAGCGGGAGGTTATCCCTACAATGAGCAGTTCTTC. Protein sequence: CASSLAGGYPYNEQFF.

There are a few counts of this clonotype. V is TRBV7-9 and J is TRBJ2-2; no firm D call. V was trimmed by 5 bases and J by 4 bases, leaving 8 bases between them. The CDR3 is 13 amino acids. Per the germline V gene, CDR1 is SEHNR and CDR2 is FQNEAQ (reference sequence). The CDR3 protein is CASSPLGTGELFF. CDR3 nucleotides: TGTGCCAGCAGCCCCTTAGGCACCGGGGAGCTGTTTTTT.

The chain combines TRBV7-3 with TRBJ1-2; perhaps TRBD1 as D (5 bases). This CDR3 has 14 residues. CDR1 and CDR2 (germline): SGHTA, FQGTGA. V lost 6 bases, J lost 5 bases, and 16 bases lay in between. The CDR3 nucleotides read TGTGCCAGCAGACGGGACTGGAGGGTATATGGCTACACCTTC. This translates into CASRRDWRVYGYTF.

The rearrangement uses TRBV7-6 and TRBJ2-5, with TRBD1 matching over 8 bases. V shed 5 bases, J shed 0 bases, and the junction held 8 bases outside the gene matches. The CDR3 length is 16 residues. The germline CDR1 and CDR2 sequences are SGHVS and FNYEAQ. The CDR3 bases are TGTGCCAGCAGCCCTCAGTACAGGGGGGACCAAGAGACCCAGTACTTC. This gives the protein CASSPQYRGDQETQYF.

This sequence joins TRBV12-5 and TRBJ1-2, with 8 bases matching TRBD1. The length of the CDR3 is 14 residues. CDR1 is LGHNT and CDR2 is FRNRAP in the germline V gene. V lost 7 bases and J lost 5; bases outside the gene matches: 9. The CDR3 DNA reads TGTGCTAGTGACGCCCGACAGGGGCCTTATGGCTACACCTTC. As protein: CASDARQGPYGYTF.

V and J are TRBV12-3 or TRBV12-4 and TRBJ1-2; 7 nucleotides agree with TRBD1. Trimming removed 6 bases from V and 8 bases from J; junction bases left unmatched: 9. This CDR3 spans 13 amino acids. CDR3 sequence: CASSRSGTAGYTF. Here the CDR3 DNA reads TGTGCCAGCAGCCGCTCAGGGACAGCCGGCTACACCTTC.

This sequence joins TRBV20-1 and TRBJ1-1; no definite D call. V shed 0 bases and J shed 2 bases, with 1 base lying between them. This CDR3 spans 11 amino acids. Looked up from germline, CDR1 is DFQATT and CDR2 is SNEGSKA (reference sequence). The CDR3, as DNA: TGCAGTGCTAGAGAAAACACTGAAGCTTTCTTT. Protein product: CSARENTEAFF.

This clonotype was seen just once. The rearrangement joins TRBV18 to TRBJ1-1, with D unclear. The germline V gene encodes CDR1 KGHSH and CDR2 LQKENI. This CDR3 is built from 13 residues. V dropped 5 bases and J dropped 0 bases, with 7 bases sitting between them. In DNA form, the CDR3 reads TGTGCCAGCTCAAGAGGAATGAACACTGAAGCTTTCTTT. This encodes CASSRGMNTEAFF.

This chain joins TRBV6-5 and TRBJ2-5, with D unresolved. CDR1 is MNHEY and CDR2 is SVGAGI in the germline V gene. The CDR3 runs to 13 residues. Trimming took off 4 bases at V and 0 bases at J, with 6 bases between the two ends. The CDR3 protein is CASSSQYQETQYF. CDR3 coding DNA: TGTGCCAGCAGTTCTCAGTACCAAGAGACCCAGTACTTC.

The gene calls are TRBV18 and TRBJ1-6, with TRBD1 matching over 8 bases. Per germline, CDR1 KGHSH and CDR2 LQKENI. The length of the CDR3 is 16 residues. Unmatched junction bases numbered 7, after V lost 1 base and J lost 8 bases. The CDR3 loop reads CASSPLGGQAYSPLHF. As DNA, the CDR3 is TGTGCCAGCTCACCACTAGGGGGACAGGCATATTCACCCCTCCACTTT. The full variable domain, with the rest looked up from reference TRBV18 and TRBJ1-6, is NAGVMQNPRHLVRRRGQEARLRCSPMKGHSHVYWYRQLPEEGLKFMVYLQKENIIDESGMPKERFSAEFPKEGPSILRIQQVVRGDSAAYFCASSPLGGQAYSPLHFGNGTRLTVT.

In DNA, the CDR3 is TGTGCCAGCCGCAGGGGGCAGGGCAATCAGCCCCAGCATTTT. Protein sequence: CASRRGQGNQPQHF. V gene TRBV6-1 combines with J gene TRBJ1-5, with 8 bases fitting TRBD1. Germline lookup yields CDR1 MNHNS and CDR2 SASEGT. V was clipped by 8 bases and J by 2 bases; unmatched bases: 5. CDR3 length equals 14 residues.

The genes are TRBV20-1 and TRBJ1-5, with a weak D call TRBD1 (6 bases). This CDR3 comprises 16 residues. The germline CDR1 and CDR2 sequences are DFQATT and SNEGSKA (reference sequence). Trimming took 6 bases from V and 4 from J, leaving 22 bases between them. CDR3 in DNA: TGCAGTGCGCGTAGGAGGGGGGCGCAGCGGAATCAGCCCCAGCATTTT. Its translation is CSARRRGAQRNQPQHF.

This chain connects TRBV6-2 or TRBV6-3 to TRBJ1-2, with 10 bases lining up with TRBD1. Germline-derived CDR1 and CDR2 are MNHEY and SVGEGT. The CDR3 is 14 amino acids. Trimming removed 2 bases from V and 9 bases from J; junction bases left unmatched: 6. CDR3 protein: CASSYGDRGDRYTF. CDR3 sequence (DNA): TGTGCCAGCAGTTACGGGGACAGGGGAGATCGCTACACCTTC.

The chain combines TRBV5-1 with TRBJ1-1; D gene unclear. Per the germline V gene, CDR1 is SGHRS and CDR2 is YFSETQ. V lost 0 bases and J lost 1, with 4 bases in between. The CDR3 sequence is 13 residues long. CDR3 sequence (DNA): TGCGCCAGCAGCTTGGGGGGGAACACTGAAGCTTTCTTT. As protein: CASSLGGNTEAFF.

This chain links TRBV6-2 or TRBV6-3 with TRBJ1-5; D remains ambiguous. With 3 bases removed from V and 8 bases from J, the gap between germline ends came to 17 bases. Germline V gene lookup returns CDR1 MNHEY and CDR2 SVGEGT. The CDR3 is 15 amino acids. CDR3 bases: TGTGCCAGCAGTTATAGGTATAACCGGGATGAGCCCCAGCATTTT. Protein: CASSYRYNRDEPQHF.

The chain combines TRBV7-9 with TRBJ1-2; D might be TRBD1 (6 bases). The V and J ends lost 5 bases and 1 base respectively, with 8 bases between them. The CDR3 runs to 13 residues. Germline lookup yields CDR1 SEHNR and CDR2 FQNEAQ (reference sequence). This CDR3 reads CASSEGGNYGYTF. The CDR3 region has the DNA TGTGCCAGCAGCGAGGGGGGTAACTATGGCTACACCTTC.

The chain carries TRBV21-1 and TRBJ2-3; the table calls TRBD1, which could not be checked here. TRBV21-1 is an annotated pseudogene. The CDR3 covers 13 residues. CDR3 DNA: TGTGCCAGCAGCCCGCCGGGCCGGGATACGCAGTATTTT. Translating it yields CASSPPGRDTQYF.

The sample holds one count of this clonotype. CDR3: CASSQVPGRGTQYF. For the CDR3, the DNA is TGTGCCAGCAGCCAAGTGCCGGGGCGCGGTACGCAGTATTTT. The chain uses TRBV14 and TRBJ2-3; the D gene could be TRBD1 or TRBD2 (5 bases each). CDR1 is SGHDN and CDR2 is FVKESK in the germline V gene. The CDR3 loop spans 14 amino acids. Deletions cut 1 base from V and 8 bases from J, with 13 bases between.

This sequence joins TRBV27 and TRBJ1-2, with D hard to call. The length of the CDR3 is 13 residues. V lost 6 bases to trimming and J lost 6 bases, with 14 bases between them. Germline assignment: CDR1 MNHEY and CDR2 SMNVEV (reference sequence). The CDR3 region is CASSPQGPHGYTF. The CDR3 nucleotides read TGTGCCAGCAGCCCTCAAGGCCCCCATGGCTACACCTTC.

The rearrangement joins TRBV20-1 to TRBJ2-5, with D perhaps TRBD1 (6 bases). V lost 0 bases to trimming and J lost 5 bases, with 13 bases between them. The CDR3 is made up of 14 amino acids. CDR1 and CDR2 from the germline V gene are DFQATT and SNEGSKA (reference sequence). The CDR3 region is CSARDPGVGETQYF. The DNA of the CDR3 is TGCAGTGCTAGAGATCCAGGGGTTGGGGAGACCCAGTACTTC.